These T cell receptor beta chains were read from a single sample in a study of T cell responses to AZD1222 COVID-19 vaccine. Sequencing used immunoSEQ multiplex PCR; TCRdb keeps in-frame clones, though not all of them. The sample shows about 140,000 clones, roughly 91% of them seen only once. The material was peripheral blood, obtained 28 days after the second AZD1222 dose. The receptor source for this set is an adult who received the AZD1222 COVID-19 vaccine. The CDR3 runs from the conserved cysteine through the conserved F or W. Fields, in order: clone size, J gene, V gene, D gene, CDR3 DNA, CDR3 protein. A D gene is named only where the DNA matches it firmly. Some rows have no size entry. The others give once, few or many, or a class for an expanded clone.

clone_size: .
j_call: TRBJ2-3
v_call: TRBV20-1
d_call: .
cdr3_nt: TGCAGTGCTAGTAACGCAGATACGCAGTATTTT
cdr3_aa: CSASNADTQYF

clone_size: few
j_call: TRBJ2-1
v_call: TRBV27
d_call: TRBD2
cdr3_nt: TGTGCCAGCAGTTCGTTAGCGGGAGGGTTCAATGAGCAGTTCTTC
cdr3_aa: CASSSLAGGFNEQFF

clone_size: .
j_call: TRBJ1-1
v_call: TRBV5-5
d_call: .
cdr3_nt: TGTGCCAGCAGCTTTGTTGGGGGGACCCACACTGAAGCTTTCTTT
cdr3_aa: CASSFVGGTHTEAFF

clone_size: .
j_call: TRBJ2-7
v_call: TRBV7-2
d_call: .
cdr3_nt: TGTGCCAGCAGCTTAGGGGGGCTTTCCTCCTACGAGCAGTACTTC
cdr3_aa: CASSLGGLSSYEQYF

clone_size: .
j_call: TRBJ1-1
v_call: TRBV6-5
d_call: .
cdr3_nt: TGTGCCAGCAGGGTGGACTCGAACACTGAAGCTTTCTTT
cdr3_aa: CASRVDSNTEAFF

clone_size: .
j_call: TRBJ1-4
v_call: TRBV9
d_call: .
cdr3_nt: TGTGCCAGCAGCGTTACGGGCGCAACTAATGAAAAACTGTTTTTT
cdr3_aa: CASSVTGATNEKLFF

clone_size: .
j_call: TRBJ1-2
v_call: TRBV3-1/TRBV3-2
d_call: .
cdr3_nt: TGTGCCAGCAGCCAAGCGGGGGGCTACACCTTC
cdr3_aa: CASSQAGGYTF

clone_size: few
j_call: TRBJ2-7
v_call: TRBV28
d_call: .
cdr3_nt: TGTGCCAGCAGTCGATACAGGGGGGGCTACGAGCAGTACTTC
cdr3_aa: CASSRYRGGYEQYF

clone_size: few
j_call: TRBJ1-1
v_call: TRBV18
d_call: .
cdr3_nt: TGTGCCAGCTCACCACAGGCAGAGGGGATGAACACTGAAGCTTTCTTT
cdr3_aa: CASSPQAEGMNTEAFF

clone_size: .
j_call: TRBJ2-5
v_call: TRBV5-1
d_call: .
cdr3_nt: TGCGCCAGCAGCTATCGCGGCTGGGGTAAAGAGGAGACCCAGTACTTC
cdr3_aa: CASSYRGWGKEETQYF

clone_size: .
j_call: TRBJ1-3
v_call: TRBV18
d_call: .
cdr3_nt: TGTGCCAGCTCACCGGACGGAAACTCTGGAAACACCATATATTTT
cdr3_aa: CASSPDGNSGNTIYF

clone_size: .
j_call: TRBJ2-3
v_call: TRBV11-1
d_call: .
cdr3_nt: TGTGCCAGCAGCCGTGACGGCGAGGATACGCAGTATTTT
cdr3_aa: CASSRDGEDTQYF

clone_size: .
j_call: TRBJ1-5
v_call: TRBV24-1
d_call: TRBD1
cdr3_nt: TGTGCCACCAGTGAGGGACAGCCTAGTGGGCCCCAGCATTTT
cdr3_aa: CATSEGQPSGPQHF

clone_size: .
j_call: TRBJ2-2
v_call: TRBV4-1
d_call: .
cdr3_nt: TGCGCCAGCAGCCAAGCCGGAGGGGGGAACACCGGGGAGCTGTTTTTT
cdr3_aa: CASSQAGGGNTGELFF

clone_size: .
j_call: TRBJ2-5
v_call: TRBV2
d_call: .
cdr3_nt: TGTGCCAGCAGTGATCGCCGGGGCAAACAAGAGACCCAGTACTTC
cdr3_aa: CASSDRRGKQETQYF

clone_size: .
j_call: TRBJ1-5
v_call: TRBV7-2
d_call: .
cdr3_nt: TGTGCCAGCAGCAATGGGCCTTTTCAGCCCCAGCATTTT
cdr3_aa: CASSNGPFQPQHF

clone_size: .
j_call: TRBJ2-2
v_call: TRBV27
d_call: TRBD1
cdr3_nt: TGTGCCAGCAGTCCGGGGACAGACGCGAACACCGGGGAGCTGTTTTTT
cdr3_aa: CASSPGTDANTGELFF

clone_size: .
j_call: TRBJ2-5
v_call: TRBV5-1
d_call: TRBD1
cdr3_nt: TGCGCCAGCAGCTTGGGGGAGAGGGACAGATTATACTTC
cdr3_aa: CASSLGERDRLYF

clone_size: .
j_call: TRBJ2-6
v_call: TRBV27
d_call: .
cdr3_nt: TGTGCCACCCGGCCCCGGGACATTTACAACGTCCTGACTTTC
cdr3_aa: CATRPRDIYNVLTF

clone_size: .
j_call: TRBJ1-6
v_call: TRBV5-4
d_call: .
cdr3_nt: TGTGCCAGCAGCACCAGGACACCCACCAACCTGACCCTCCACTTT
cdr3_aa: CASSTRTPTNLTLHF

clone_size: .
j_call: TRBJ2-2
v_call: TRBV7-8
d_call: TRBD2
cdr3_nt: TGTGCCAGCAGCTTAGGTGGGACTAGCGTCGGGGAGCTGTTTTTT
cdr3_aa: CASSLGGTSVGELFF

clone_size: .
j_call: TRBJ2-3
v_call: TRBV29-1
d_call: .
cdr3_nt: TGCAGCGTTGTAAATCCTAGCACAGATACGCAGTATTTT
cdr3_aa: CSVVNPSTDTQYF

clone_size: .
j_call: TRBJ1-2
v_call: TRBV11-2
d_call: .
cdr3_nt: TGTGCCAGCAGCTTGAGCCAGGATGCGGTGGTGACCTTC
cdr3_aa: CASSLSQDAVVTF

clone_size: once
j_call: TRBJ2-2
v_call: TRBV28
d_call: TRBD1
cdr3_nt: TGTGCCCTAAGACAGGGTAACACCGGGGAGCTGTTTTTT
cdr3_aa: CALRQGNTGELFF

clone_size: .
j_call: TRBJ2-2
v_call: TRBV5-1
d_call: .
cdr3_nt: TGCGCCAGCAGCTTGCAAACAACCGGGGAGCTGTTTTTT
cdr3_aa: CASSLQTTGELFF

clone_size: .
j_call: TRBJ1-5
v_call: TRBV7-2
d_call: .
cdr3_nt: TGTGCCAGCAGCTTGGGGGGCTTGCAGCCCCAGCATTTT
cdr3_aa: CASSLGGLQPQHF

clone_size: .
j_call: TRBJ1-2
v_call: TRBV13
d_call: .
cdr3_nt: TGTGCCAGCACAATATTCTCGAGTATGGACTATGGCTACACCTTC
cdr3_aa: CASTIFSSMDYGYTF

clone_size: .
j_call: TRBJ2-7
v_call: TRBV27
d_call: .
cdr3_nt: TGTGCCAGCAGCCCCTGGAGCCACGAGCAGTACTTC
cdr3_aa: CASSPWSHEQYF

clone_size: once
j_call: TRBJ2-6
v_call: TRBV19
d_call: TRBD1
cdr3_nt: TGTGCCAGTAGTATAGAACCGGGACAGGGTTACCTTGGGGCCAACGTCCTGACTTTC
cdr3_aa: CASSIEPGQGYLGANVLTF

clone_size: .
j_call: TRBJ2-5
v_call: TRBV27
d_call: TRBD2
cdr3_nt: TGTGCCAGCAGTCCGGGACTAGCCCGGGGAGAGACCCAGTACTTC
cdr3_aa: CASSPGLARGETQYF

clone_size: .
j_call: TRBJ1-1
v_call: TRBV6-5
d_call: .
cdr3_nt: TGTGCCAGCAGTCCGTATACAGGTCGGGAAGCTTTCTTT
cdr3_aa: CASSPYTGREAFF

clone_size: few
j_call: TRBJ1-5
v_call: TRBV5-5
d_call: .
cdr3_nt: TGTGCCAGCAGCTTGGACGGGGGGACCTACCAGCCCCAGCATTTT
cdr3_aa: CASSLDGGTYQPQHF

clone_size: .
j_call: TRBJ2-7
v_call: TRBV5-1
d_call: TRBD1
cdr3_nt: TGCGCCAGCAGCTTCGGGACAGGATCCTACGAGCAGTACTTC
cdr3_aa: CASSFGTGSYEQYF

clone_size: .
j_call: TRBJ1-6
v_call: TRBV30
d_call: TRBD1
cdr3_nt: TGTGCCTGGGGGAGGGACAGAAATTCACCCCTCCACTTT
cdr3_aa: CAWGRDRNSPLHF

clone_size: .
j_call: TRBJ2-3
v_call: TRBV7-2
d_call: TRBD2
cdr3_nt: TGTGCCAGCAGCTATTGGACTAGCGGGTACACAGATACGCAGTATTTT
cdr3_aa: CASSYWTSGYTDTQYF

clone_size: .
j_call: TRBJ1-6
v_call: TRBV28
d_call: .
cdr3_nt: TGTGCCAGCAGTTTGATTGTGACAGTTAATTCACCCCTCCACTTT
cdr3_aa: CASSLIVTVNSPLHF

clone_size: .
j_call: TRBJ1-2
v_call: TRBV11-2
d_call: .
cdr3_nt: TGTGCCAGCAGCTTAGACGGAGGTGGCTACACCTTC
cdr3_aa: CASSLDGGGYTF

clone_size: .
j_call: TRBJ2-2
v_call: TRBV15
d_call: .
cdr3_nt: TGTGCCACCAGCAGAAGTGGGAACACCGGGGAGCTGTTTTTT
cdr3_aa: CATSRSGNTGELFF

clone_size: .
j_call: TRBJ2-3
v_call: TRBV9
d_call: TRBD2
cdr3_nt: TGTGCCAGCAGCGTAAGCGGGAGGGATACGCAGTATTTT
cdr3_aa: CASSVSGRDTQYF

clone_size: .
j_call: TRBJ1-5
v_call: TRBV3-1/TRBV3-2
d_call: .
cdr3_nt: TGTGCCAGCAGCCAAGGAAGGGGGAACGGTCAGCCCCAGCATTTT
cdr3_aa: CASSQGRGNGQPQHF

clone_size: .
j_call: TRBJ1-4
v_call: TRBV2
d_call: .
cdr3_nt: TGTGCCAGCAAGATGATGGGGGGGACTAATGAAAAACTGTTTTTT
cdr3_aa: CASKMMGGTNEKLFF

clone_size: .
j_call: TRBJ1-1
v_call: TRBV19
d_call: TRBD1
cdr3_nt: TGTGCCAGTAGTACCGCCTACAGGGGGCGAACTATGAACACTGAAGCTTTCTTT
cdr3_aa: CASSTAYRGRTMNTEAFF

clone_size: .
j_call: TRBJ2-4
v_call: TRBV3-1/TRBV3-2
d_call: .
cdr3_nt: TGTGCCAGCAGCCAAGATCCAGCAGGGTTGGCCCCAAAGCGGGCCAAAAACATTCAGTACTTC
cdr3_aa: CASSQDPAGLAPKRAKNIQYF

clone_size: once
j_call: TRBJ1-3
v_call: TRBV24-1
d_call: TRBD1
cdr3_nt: TGTGCCACGAGTACGGGACAGGGAAACACCATATATTTT
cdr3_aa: CATSTGQGNTIYF

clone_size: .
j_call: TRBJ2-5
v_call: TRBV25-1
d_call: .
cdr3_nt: TGTGCCAGCAGTGTCGGGGAGACCCAGTACTTC
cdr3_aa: CASSVGETQYF

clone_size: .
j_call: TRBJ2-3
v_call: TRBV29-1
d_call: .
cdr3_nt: TGCAGCGTTGAAGCCAACACGCAGTATTTT
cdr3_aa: CSVEANTQYF

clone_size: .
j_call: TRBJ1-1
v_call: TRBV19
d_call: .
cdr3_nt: TGTGCCAGCAGGGGATCCCCTAGGAACACTGAAGCTTTCTTT
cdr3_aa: CASRGSPRNTEAFF

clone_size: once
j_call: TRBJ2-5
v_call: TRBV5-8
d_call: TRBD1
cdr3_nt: TGTGCCAGCAGCAAAGGACAGGGTGGAGAGACCCAGTACTTC
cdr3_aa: CASSKGQGGETQYF

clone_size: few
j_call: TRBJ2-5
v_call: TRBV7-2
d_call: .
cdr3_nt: TGTGCCAGCACCGACTCCCGGGTCTCCCAAGAGACCCAGTACTTC
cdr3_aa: CASTDSRVSQETQYF

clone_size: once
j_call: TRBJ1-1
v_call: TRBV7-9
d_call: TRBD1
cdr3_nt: TGTGCCAGCACCCTACAGGGGGCTTTGGAAGCTTTCTTT
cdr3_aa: CASTLQGALEAFF

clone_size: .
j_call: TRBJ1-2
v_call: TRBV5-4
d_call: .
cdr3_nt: TGTGCCAGCAGTCCAAGGGTCCCTAACTATGGCTACACCTTC
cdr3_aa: CASSPRVPNYGYTF

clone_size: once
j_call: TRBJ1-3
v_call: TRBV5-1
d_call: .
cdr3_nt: TGCGCCAGCAGCCCGGGAGACACCTACTCTGGAAACACCATATATTTT
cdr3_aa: CASSPGDTYSGNTIYF

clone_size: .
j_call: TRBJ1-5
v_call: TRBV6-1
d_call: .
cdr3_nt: TGTGCCAGCAGTGAAATGGGCAGAACGAATCAGCCCCAGCATTTT
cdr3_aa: CASSEMGRTNQPQHF

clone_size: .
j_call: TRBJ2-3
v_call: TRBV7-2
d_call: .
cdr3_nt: TGTGCCAGCAGCCCAATTTTAGTAGCAGATACGCAGTATTTT
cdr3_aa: CASSPILVADTQYF